This is a list of T cell receptor beta chains from one sample in a study of PD-1 blockade in classical Hodgkin lymphoma. Measured with immunoSEQ multiplex PCR; TCRdb has only the in-frame clones, and not every one. The table includes fewer than 50,000 clones, approximately 86% detected once. Here the sequenced sample was peripheral blood mononuclear cells (PBMCs), taken before the second cycle of nivolumab. The receptors here all came from a human donor with classical Hodgkin lymphoma. CDR3s include the opening cysteine and the closing phenylalanine or tryptophan. Each record gives: V gene, J gene, clone size, D gene, CDR3 DNA, CDR3 protein. The D gene is left open where the match is weak. Only some rows state a clone size, as once, few, many or a class for expanded clones.

V: TRBV28
J: TRBJ2-5
size: -
D: TRBD2
DNA: TGTGCCAGCAGTTTTCTAGCGGGGGGCCGAGAGACCCAGTACTTC
CDR3: CASSFLAGGRETQYF

V: TRBV5-1
J: TRBJ1-1
size: -
D: -
DNA: TGCGCCAGCAGCTTGGAGCCGGGGGCGCAAGCTGAAGCTTTCTTT
CDR3: CASSLEPGAQAEAFF

V: TRBV7-9
J: TRBJ2-7
size: -
D: TRBD2
DNA: TGTGCCAGCAGCTCGCCGGGACTAGGAGTCTACGAGCAGTACTTC
CDR3: CASSSPGLGVYEQYF

V: TRBV7-3
J: TRBJ2-3
size: -
D: -
DNA: TGTGCCAGCAGCTCCCGTTTTCAAGATACGCAGTATTTT
CDR3: CASSSRFQDTQYF

V: TRBV7-2
J: TRBJ2-1
size: once
D: -
DNA: TGTGCCAGCAGTCGTAGGACGCGTCCCTTTTACAATGAGCAGTTCTTC
CDR3: CASSRRTRPFYNEQFF

V: TRBV12-2
J: TRBJ2-3
size: -
D: -
DNA: TGTGCAAGTCGCTTACCCCAAGCGGGGGAAAGTGGAGATACGCAGTATTTT
CDR3: CASRLPQAGESGDTQYF

V: TRBV18
J: TRBJ2-3
size: -
D: -
DNA: TGTGCCAGCTCACCCGACGGGGCTAGAGGGAGGTCAGATACGCAGTATTTT
CDR3: CASSPDGARGRSDTQYF

V: TRBV10-3
J: TRBJ2-5
size: -
D: -
DNA: TGTGCCATCAGTGCCGGGACATACCAAGAGACCCAGTACTTC
CDR3: CAISAGTYQETQYF

V: TRBV18
J: TRBJ1-1
size: -
D: -
DNA: TGTGCCAGCTCACAGGGAAAAACTGAAGCTTTCTTT
CDR3: CASSQGKTEAFF

V: TRBV7-8
J: TRBJ1-5
size: -
D: TRBD1
DNA: TGTGCCAGCAGCTTAGCTCCGGACAGGGGAGCGAGCAATCAGCCCCAGCATTTT
CDR3: CASSLAPDRGASNQPQHF

V: TRBV11-2
J: TRBJ1-1
size: few
D: -
DNA: TGTGCCAGCAGCCGAGGGACTGAAGCTTTCTTT
CDR3: CASSRGTEAFF

V: TRBV5-4
J: TRBJ2-5
size: -
D: TRBD1
DNA: TGTGCCAGCAGCACTGGACAGGGCCAAGAGACCCAGTACTTC
CDR3: CASSTGQGQETQYF

V: TRBV6-5
J: TRBJ2-7
size: -
D: -
DNA: TGTGCCAGCAGCTATTTCCAGGGGGGCTACGAGCAGTACTTC
CDR3: CASSYFQGGYEQYF

V: TRBV5-1
J: TRBJ1-5
size: -
D: TRBD1
DNA: TGCGCCAGCAGCTCACAGGGGGGGCAGCCCCAGCATTTT
CDR3: CASSSQGGQPQHF

V: TRBV2
J: TRBJ2-7
size: -
D: -
DNA: TGTGCCAGCAGTCACAGGGCCTACGAGCAGTACTTC
CDR3: CASSHRAYEQYF

V: TRBV7-3
J: TRBJ2-5
size: -
D: TRBD1
DNA: TGTGCCAGCAGCCCTAACAGGGGGCGGGAGACCCAGTACTTC
CDR3: CASSPNRGRETQYF

V: TRBV5-1
J: TRBJ2-5
size: -
D: TRBD1
DNA: TGCGCCAGCAGCCCAGGGGGCCAGGAGACCCAGTACTTC
CDR3: CASSPGGQETQYF

V: TRBV5-4
J: TRBJ2-3
size: -
D: TRBD2
DNA: TGTGCCAGCAGCTTGGGACTAGCGGGAAGAGATACGCAGTATTTT
CDR3: CASSLGLAGRDTQYF

V: TRBV7-6
J: TRBJ2-7
size: -
D: -
DNA: TGTGCCAGCAGCTTAGGTGGAGGGGTCGGCTACGAGCAGTACTTC
CDR3: CASSLGGGVGYEQYF

V: TRBV6-1
J: TRBJ2-7
size: few
D: -
DNA: TGTGCCAGCAGTGTGGGCGGCAACTCCTACGAGCAGTACTTC
CDR3: CASSVGGNSYEQYF

V: TRBV4-2
J: TRBJ2-3
size: -
D: -
DNA: TGTGCCAGCAGCCAAGAAGCGAATTGGGGAGATACGCAGTATTTT
CDR3: CASSQEANWGDTQYF

V: TRBV5-8
J: TRBJ2-1
size: -
D: -
DNA: TGTGCCAGCAGCCGATACCAACATACGGGTGAGCAGTTCTTC
CDR3: CASSRYQHTGEQFF

V: TRBV4-1
J: TRBJ2-7
size: -
D: -
DNA: TGCGCCAGCAGCCAAGTTAACCAGGGCGAGCAGTACTTC
CDR3: CASSQVNQGEQYF

V: TRBV4-2
J: TRBJ2-6
size: -
D: TRBD2
DNA: TGTGCCAGCAGCCTCCAGAGCGGGGGGAGCTCTGGGGCCAACGTCCTGACTTTC
CDR3: CASSLQSGGSSGANVLTF

V: TRBV18
J: TRBJ2-1
size: once
D: -
DNA: TGTGCCAGCTCAATCAATGAGCAGTTCTTC
CDR3: CASSINEQFF

V: TRBV6-5
J: TRBJ2-7
size: -
D: -
DNA: TGTGCCAGCAGTTACCAGGGGCGAAAGCAGTACTTC
CDR3: CASSYQGRKQYF

V: TRBV6-5
J: TRBJ1-2
size: -
D: TRBD1
DNA: TGTGCCAGCAGAACAGGGGACTATGGCTACACCTTC
CDR3: CASRTGDYGYTF

V: TRBV6-6
J: TRBJ1-2
size: -
D: -
DNA: TGTGCCAGCAGCCCCCAGTTAACAGGGTCGGGCGGCTACACCTTC
CDR3: CASSPQLTGSGGYTF

V: TRBV28
J: TRBJ2-1
size: -
D: TRBD2
DNA: TGTGCCAGCATACTAGCGGGGGACAATGAGCAGTTCTTC
CDR3: CASILAGDNEQFF